Given below is one TCR beta chain in context. This CDR3 is built from 16 residues. CDR1 and CDR2 from the germline V gene are SEHNR and FQNEAQ (reference sequence). V lost 5 bases, J lost 3 bases, and 20 bases lay in between. These data belong to a study of T cell responses to AZD1222 COVID-19 vaccine. Profiled with immunoSEQ multiplex PCR; TCRdb holds only in-frame clones, not every one. The sample yields more than 100,000 clones, 92% seen once. V and J are TRBV7-9 and TRBJ2-7; D call uncertain. This specimen consisted of peripheral blood, obtained on day 0 of AZD1222 vaccination. This receptor was obtained from an adult in good health. The CDR3: CASSTSQRGKHYEQYF. CDR3 sequence (DNA): TGTGCCAGCAGCACATCCCAACGCGGAAAACACTACGAGCAGTACTTC.